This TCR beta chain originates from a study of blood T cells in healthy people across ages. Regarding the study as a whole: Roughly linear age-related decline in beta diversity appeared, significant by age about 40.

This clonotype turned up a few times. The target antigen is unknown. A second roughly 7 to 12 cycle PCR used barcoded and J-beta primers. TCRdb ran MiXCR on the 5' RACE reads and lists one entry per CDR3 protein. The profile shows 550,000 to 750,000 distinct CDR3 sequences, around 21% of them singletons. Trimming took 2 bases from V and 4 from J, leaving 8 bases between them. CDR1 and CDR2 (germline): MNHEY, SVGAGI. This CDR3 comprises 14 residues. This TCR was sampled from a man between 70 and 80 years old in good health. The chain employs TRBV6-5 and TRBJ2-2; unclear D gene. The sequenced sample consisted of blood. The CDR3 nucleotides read TGTGCCAGCAGTTACAACATGGGCACCGGGGAGCTGTTTTTT. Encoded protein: CASSYNMGTGELFF.